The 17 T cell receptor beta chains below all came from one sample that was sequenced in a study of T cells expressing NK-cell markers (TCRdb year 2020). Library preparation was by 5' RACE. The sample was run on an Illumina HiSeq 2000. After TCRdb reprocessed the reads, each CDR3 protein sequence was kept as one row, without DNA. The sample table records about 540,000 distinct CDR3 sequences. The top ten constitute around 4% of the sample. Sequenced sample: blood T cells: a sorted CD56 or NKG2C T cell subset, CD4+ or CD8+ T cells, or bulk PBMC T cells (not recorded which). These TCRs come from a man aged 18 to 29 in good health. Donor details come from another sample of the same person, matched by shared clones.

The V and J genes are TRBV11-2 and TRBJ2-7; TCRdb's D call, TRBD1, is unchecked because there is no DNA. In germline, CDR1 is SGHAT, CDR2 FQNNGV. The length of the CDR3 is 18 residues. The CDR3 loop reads CASSLMGVIQREGLEQYF.

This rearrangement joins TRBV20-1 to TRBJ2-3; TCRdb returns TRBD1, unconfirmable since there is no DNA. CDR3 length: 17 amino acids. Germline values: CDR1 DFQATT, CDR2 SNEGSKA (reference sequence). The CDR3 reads CSARERGTLAVTDTQYF.

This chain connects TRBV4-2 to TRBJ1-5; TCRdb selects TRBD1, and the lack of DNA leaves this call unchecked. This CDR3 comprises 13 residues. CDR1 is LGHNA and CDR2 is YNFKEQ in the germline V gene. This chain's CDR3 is CASSQDLGEPQHF.

The CDR3: CASTTSGIRSEQYF. The J gene is TRBJ2-7, the V gene TRBV6-2 or TRBV6-3; the TCRdb call, TRBD2, lacks DNA for checking. CDR3 length: 14 amino acids. The germline gives CDR1 MNHEY, CDR2 SVGEGT.

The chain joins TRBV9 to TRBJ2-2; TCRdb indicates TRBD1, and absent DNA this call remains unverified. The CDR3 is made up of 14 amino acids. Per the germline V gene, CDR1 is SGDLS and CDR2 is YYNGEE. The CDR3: CATRRDLNTGELFF.

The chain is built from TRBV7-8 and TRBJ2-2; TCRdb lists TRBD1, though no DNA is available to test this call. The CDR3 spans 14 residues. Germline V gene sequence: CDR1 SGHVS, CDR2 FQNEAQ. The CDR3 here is CASSVRVGTGELFF.

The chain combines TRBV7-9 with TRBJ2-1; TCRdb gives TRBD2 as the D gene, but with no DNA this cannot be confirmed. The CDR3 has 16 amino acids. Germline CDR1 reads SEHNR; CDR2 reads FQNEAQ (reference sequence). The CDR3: CASSSLSGRAQGEQFF.

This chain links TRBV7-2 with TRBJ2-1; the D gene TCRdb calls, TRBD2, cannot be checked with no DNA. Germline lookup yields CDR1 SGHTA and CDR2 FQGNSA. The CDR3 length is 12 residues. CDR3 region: CASSLVGLGQFF.

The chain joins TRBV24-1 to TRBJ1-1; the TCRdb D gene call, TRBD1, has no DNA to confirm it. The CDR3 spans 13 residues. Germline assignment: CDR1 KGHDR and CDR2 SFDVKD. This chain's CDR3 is CATSPGARTEAFF.

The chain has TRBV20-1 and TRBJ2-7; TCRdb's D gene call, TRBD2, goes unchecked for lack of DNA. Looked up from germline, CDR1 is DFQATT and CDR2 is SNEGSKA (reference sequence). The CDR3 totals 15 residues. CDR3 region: CSARGLGREWNEQYF.

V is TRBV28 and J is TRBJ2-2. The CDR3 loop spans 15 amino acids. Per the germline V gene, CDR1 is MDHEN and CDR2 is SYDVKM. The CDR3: CASSLSGMNTGELFF.

The CDR3 here is CSVLLPDNQPQHF. The chain has TRBV29-1 and TRBJ1-5. Germline V gene data show CDR1 as SQVTM and CDR2 as ANQGSEA. This CDR3 comprises 13 residues.

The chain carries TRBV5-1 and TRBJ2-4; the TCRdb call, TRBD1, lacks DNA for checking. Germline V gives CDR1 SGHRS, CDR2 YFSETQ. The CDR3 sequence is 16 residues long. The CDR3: CASSLGEGAPKNIQYF. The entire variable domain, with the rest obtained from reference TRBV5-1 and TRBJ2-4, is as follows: KAGVTQTPRYLIKTRGQQVTLSCSPISGHRSVSWYQQTPGQGLQFLFEYFSETQRNKGNFPGRFSGRQFSNSRSEMNVSTLELGDSALYLCASSLGEGAPKNIQYFGAGTRLSVL.

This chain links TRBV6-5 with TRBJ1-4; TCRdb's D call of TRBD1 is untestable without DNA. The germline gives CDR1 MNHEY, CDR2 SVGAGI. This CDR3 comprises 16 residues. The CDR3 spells CASSSFGQGKNEKLFF.

The CDR3 here is CASSLATQNSGFSGNTIYF. The chain has TRBV5-1 and TRBJ1-3; TCRdb calls TRBD1, which cannot be checked without DNA. Germline CDR1 is SGHRS and CDR2 is YFSETQ. CDR3 length equals 19 residues.

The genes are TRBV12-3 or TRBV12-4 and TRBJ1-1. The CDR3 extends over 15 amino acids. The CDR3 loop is CASSPSRGAGTEAFF.

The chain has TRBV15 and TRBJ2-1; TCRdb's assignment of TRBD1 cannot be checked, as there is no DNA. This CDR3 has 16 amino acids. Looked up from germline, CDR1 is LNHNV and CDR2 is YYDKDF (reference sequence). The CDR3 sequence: CATSRPGQGGYNEQFF.